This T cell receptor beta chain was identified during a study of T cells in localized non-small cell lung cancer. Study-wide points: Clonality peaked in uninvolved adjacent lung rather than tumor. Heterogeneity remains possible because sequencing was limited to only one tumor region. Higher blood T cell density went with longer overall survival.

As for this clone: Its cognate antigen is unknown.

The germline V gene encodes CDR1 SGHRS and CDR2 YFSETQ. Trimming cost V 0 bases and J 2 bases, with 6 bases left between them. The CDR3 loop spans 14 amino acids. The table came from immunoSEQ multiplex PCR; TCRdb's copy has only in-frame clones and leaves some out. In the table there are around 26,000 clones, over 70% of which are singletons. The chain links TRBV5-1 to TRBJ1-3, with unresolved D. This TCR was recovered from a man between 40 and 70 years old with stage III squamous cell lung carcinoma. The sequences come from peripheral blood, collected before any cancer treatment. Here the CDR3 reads CASSLGTPGNTIYF. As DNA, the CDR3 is TGCGCCAGCAGCTTGGGTACCCCTGGAAACACCATATATTTT.